Sequencing of this T cell receptor beta chain was carried out in a study of follicular helper T cells after annual influenza vaccination. Study in general: Days 0, 7 and 28 post-vaccination were the blood draw times.

Time point given: 2014-2015 season, 7 days after vaccination. Adults received seasonal inactivated influenza vaccine, with sorted blood CD4 subsets sequenced before and after. Study outcomes and limitations: Day 7 ICOS+CD38+ clones later appeared mostly in ICOS-CD38- cTfh.

Trimming removed 6 bases at V and 0 bases at J, with 12 bases between. In germline, CDR1 is SNHLY, CDR2 FYNNEI. The CDR3 runs to 14 residues. The table came from immunoSEQ multiplex PCR; TCRdb's copy has only in-frame clones and leaves some out. In the table there are roughly 15,000 clones, roughly 84% of which are singletons. Concerning this clone itself: The antigen remains unidentified.

The chain recombines TRBV2 with TRBJ2-7; D might be TRBD2 (6 bases). The input for sequencing was CXCR5+ CD38- circulating T follicular helper cells from blood, taken 7 days after influenza vaccination. Noted subset: circulating Tfh, non-naive CD4+CXCR5+PD-1+ (ICOS+CD38+ or ICOS-CD38-). This receptor was identified in an adult who received the influenza vaccine. This CDR3 is CASRPEEGSYEQYF. Here the CDR3 DNA reads TGTGCCAGCAGGCCGGAGGAGGGCTCCTACGAGCAGTACTTC.